The clone carrying this T cell receptor beta chain was recorded many times. Antigen unknown. The CDR3 extends 3 residues past the end of the read, so its final part is completed from the germline J gene. Clones were sequenced by immunoSEQ multiplex PCR, and TCRdb holds only the in-frame ones, with some missing. The data show roughly 38,000 clones, with none appearing a single time. This sample stems from a study of T cell clonality in common variable immunodeficiency. Study-level results: TCRbeta clonality was increased in CVID versus healthy controls. Reportedly, TCR beta sequences from common variable immunodeficiency showed fewer deletions and N-nucleotide insertions. T cell subpopulation sequencing would be needed to explain CVID clonality.

J gave up 4 bases and V 3 bases, and 3 bases lay outside the gene matches. This CDR3 spans 14 amino acids. Germline CDR1 LNHDA, CDR2 SQIVND (reference sequence). Sequenced material: peripheral blood mononuclear cells. The TCR was taken from a person aged 18 to 75 in good health. The chain is built from TRBV19 and TRBJ1-2, with 9 bases identical to TRBD1. CDR3 amino acids: CASSMDRGGYGYTF. The covered CDR3 bases are TGTGCCAGTAGTATGGACAGGGGCGGCTATGGC.